This T cell receptor beta chain was captured in a study of T cells in Graves' hyperthyroidism and ophthalmopathy. The overall study: Peripheral blood sampling occurred at initial diagnosis, before any treatment.

Using RNA transcripts as the source, TCR beta CDR3 regions were amplified. HTBI primers were used for first-round RT-PCR of the TCR CDR3. TCRdb recomputed calls from the multiplex PCR reads with MiXCR, one row per CDR3 protein. The table records 550,000 to 800,000 distinct CDR3 sequences, around 16% of them present only once. Study conclusions and caveats: In the blood, most expanded thyroid clonotypes above 0.001 appeared as well.

For this clonotype: Its antigen is still unknown.

The CDR3 is 16 amino acids. V dropped 5 bases and J dropped 6; count of bases not matched to a gene: 14. Germline lookup yields CDR1 LNHDA and CDR2 SQIVND (reference sequence). No progression to ophthalmopathy during 18 months of follow-up defined stable disease. Newly diagnosed patients aged 18 to 65 had hyperthyroidism of under 2 months' duration. Sample: blood. This TCR was sampled from a man aged 45 to 65 with Graves' hyperthyroidism. The chain is built from TRBV19 and TRBJ1-2; 8 bases fit TRBD1. The CDR3 loop is CASSQRGSSTGDGYTF. In nucleotides, the CDR3 is TGTGCCAGTAGTCAACGGGGGTCCTCGACAGGGGATGGCTACACCTTC.